This TCR beta chain was found in a study of metastatic and nonmetastatic thyroid tumors (dated by TCRdb to 2019 to 2021). Context from the whole study: The researchers compared repertoires between peripheral blood samples and tumor or nodule tissue samples from patients with malignant or benign thyroid disease. Here is what the overall study found, with its caveats: TCR beta diversity was reported as significantly higher in malignant tumors than in benign nodules, in both blood and tumor samples.

At least ten counts were recorded for this clone. Its binding antigen is unknown. It has no much larger one-base neighbor in the sample; base qualities were not kept. Receptors were amplified or captured by PCR. Sequencing relied on an Illumina HiSeq 4000. High-throughput sequencing was used to profile the TCR beta-chain CDR3 region of each patient. In the original analysis: The researchers built a classifier to tell apart papillary thyroid cancer patients with distant metastasis, based on CDR3 differences among clinicopathological groups. To measure repertoire diversity the researchers used the Shannon index, while the Morisita-Horn index served to gauge how similar the tumor and blood repertoires were. Using fastp at Q25 and MiXCR, TCRdb reprocessed the public reads and kept productive beta chains. These V and J calls rely on TCRdb rather than the paper's analysis. The sample has more than 90,000 clones on record, more than 9.5% of them singletons. The ten largest clones capture 11% of the sample.

For CDR1 and CDR2, the germline V gene lists MNHEY and SVGEGT. Germline trimming: 2 bases from V, 2 bases from J; junction bases outside gene matches: 1. The CDR3 runs 15 residues from the cysteine to the phenylalanine. Only the CDR3 DNA is retained, 45 bases long and in frame from the first base. Before undergoing thyroid surgery, none of the patients had been given any kind of treatment. Patient clinical samples collected from about 2011 to 2018 were retrospectively analysed using T-cell receptor beta sequencing. This TCR derives from a female donor with papillary thyroid cancer or a benign thyroid nodule (not recorded which). Some clones in this sample may be carry-over from other donors' samples. This chain joins TRBV6-2 or TRBV6-3 to TRBJ2-1; TRBD1 matches 9 bases in the middle. Sequencing was performed on blood. The bases read TGTGCCAGCAGTTACAGGGACAGGGCCTACAATGAGCAGTTCTTC. It encodes CASSYRDRAYNEQFF.